This is a list of T cell receptor beta chains from one sample in a study of cytomegalovirus exposure and HLA in healthy donors. The data were produced by immunoSEQ multiplex PCR, yet TCRdb's version contains in-frame clones alone and is incomplete. The data contain around 110,000 clones, 75% to 85% of them seen just once; the ten biggest clones take up approximately 4.5%. Specimen: PBMCs. The receptors shown here come from a man aged 25 to 40 in good health and CMV-seropositive. CDR3s include the opening cysteine and the closing phenylalanine or tryptophan. D genes are given only for firm matches. Size is stated for part of the rows, as once, few or many counts, or as a class when the clone is expanded.

CDR3	DNA	V	size	D	J
CASSATSGSLVQYF	TGTGCCAGTAGTGCGACTAGCGGGAGTTTAGTGCAGTACTTC	TRBV19	NA	TRBD2	TRBJ2-7
CAWSADRVTYEQYF	TGTGCCTGGAGTGCCGACAGGGTAACCTACGAGCAGTACTTC	TRBV30	NA	TRBD1	TRBJ2-7
CASSLAPGLDVVDEQFF	TGTGCCAGCAGCTTAGCCCCGGGACTAGACGTCGTTGATGAGCAGTTCTTC	TRBV7-8	once	TRBD2	TRBJ2-1
CSSSFRPDNSGETQYF	TGTTCCAGCAGCTTCAGACCGGACAATTCGGGAGAGACCCAGTACTTC	TRBV7-9	NA	NA	TRBJ2-5
CASSYNSLGTGSPLHF	TGTGCCAGCAGTTACAATTCTTTAGGGACAGGTTCACCCCTCCACTTT	TRBV6-6	NA	TRBD1	TRBJ1-6
CASSADRIRGYTF	TGTGCCAGCAGCGCCGACAGGATCCGTGGCTACACCTTC	TRBV2	NA	NA	TRBJ1-2
CASSRLWDRTAEQYF	TGCGCCAGCAGCCGCCTCTGGGACCGGACAGCCGAGCAGTACTTC	TRBV4-3	few	NA	TRBJ2-7
CASSYLGTAGELFF	TGTGCCAGCAGTTACTTAGGAACAGCAGGGGAGCTGTTTTTT	TRBV6-5	NA	NA	TRBJ2-2
CASSLRLGAGTYEQYF	TGTGCCAGCAGCCTTAGACTGGGGGCAGGGACCTACGAGCAGTACTTC	TRBV9	NA	NA	TRBJ2-7
CASSPGFYTDTQYF	TGTGCCAGCAGTCCCGGTTTCTACACAGATACGCAGTATTTT	TRBV6-5	NA	NA	TRBJ2-3
CASSLVTGQGVGELFF	TGTGCCAGCAGCTTAGTTACAGGACAGGGCGTCGGGGAGCTGTTTTTT	TRBV7-6	NA	TRBD1	TRBJ2-2
CASRRDWGQETQYF	TGTGCCAGCAGACGGGACTGGGGACAAGAGACCCAGTACTTC	TRBV7-2	NA	NA	TRBJ2-5
CSVEFGGDETQYF	TGCAGCGTTGAATTTGGCGGGGATGAGACCCAGTACTTC	TRBV29-1	NA	NA	TRBJ2-5
CASSLEGQQLNTEAFF	TGTGCCAGCAGCTTGGAGGGACAACAATTGAACACTGAAGCTTTCTTT	TRBV5-5	NA	NA	TRBJ1-1
CASSVQGVGYGYTF	TGTGCCAGCAGCGTCCAGGGGGTCGGCTATGGCTACACCTTC	TRBV9	NA	TRBD1	TRBJ1-2
CASSYSQWAVNTEAFF	TGTGCCAGCAGTTACAGTCAGTGGGCCGTGAACACTGAAGCTTTCTTT	TRBV6-5	NA	NA	TRBJ1-1
CASSLQAGGPDEQFF	TGTGCCAGCAGTTTACAGGCGGGAGGGCCTGATGAGCAGTTCTTC	TRBV28	NA	TRBD2	TRBJ2-1
CASTAGPYGYTF	TGTGCCAGCACAGCAGGGCCCTATGGCTACACCTTC	TRBV6-5	NA	NA	TRBJ1-2
CASSPLTSGDPDTQYF	TGTGCCAGCAGCCCTTTGACTAGCGGGGATCCAGATACGCAGTATTTT	TRBV14	NA	TRBD2	TRBJ2-3
CASSLVGGGISPLHF	TGTGCCAGCAGCTTAGTAGGTGGCGGGATTTCACCCCTCCACTTT	TRBV7-9	NA	NA	TRBJ1-6
CASSVGQTYEQYF	TGTGCCAGCAGCGTAGGACAAACCTACGAGCAGTACTTC	TRBV9	NA	NA	TRBJ2-7
CASSLVGQYIQETQYF	TGTGCCAGCAGCTTAGTTGGACAGTACATTCAAGAGACCCAGTACTTC	TRBV7-8	NA	NA	TRBJ2-5
CASSPRQRTNEKLFF	TGCGCCAGCAGCCCCCGACAACGAACTAATGAAAAACTGTTTTTT	TRBV5-1	NA	NA	TRBJ1-4
CASSLGPLREGYTF	TGTGCCAGCAGCTTAGGTCCCCTACGGGAAGGCTACACCTTC	TRBV7-8	NA	NA	TRBJ1-2
CASSSRGTSKTQYF	TGTGCCAGCAGCTCAAGGGGGACTAGTAAGACCCAGTACTTC	TRBV7-3	few	TRBD2	TRBJ2-5
CASSPRGLGHTEAFF	TGTGCCAGCAGCCCCCGCGGCCTCGGTCACACTGAAGCTTTCTTT	TRBV7-2	few	NA	TRBJ1-1
CASSQELRQSGTEAFF	TGCGCCAGCAGCCAAGAGCTGAGACAGTCCGGCACTGAAGCTTTCTTT	TRBV4-3	NA	NA	TRBJ1-1
CASSLGWESNQPQHF	TGCGCCAGCAGCTTGGGGTGGGAGTCCAATCAGCCCCAGCATTTT	TRBV5-1	NA	NA	TRBJ1-5
CASSLLGANYGYTF	TGTGCCAGCAGCTTACTCGGGGCTAACTATGGCTACACCTTC	TRBV11-3	NA	NA	TRBJ1-2
CASSLTQAVETQYF	TGTGCCAGCAGCTTAACACAGGCCGTGGAGACCCAGTACTTC	TRBV5-4	NA	NA	TRBJ2-5
CASSRTSGGFGTDTQYF	TGTGCCAGTAGTCGGACTAGCGGGGGATTTGGCACAGATACGCAGTATTTT	TRBV19	NA	TRBD2	TRBJ2-3
CASSQEIVSDTQYF	TGCGCCAGCAGCCAAGAAATAGTTTCAGATACGCAGTATTTT	TRBV4-3	NA	NA	TRBJ2-3
CASSTDSSYEQYF	TGTGCCAGTAGTACCGACAGCTCCTACGAGCAGTACTTC	TRBV19	few	NA	TRBJ2-7
CASREGPPDTQYF	TGTGCCAGCAGAGAGGGTCCCCCAGATACGCAGTATTTT	TRBV6-5	few	NA	TRBJ2-3
CASSLVLRGGSDTQYF	TGTGCCAGCAGCTTAGTCTTGCGGGGGGGTTCAGATACGCAGTATTTT	TRBV7-8	once	TRBD2	TRBJ2-3
CASRQGTYEQYF	TGTGCCAGCAGACAGGGGACCTACGAGCAGTACTTC	TRBV6-1	NA	TRBD1	TRBJ2-7
CASSPRLAGGPEAYNEQFF	TGTGCCAGCAGCCCAAGACTAGCGGGAGGGCCCGAAGCCTACAATGAGCAGTTCTTC	TRBV7-8	NA	TRBD2	TRBJ2-1